Here is one T cell receptor (beta chain) with its context. The CDR3 has 17 residues. From germline, CDR1 is LGHNA and CDR2 YSLEER. The ends were cut back, 1 base at V and 1 base at J, with 16 bases in the middle. This specimen comes from a study of blood T cell repertoires in COVID-19. In the study overall: The samples span acute and convalescent COVID-19 from the United States, Italy and Spain.

Source study methods: Reference gene primer amplification in the assay estimated nucleated cell counts. Clones were sequenced by immunoSEQ multiplex PCR, and TCRdb holds only the in-frame ones, with some missing. The D gene and trimming were derived from the DNA, and the V and J assignments and clone size from that table. The table lists over 70,000 clones, 90% of them singletons. The chain uses TRBV4-3 and TRBJ2-5; D may be TRBD1 (5 bases). The sample was peripheral blood. This receptor was identified in a man between 18 and 29 years old with COVID-19, enrolled during active disease. The DNA of the CDR3 is TGCGCCAGCAGCCAAGCTCCCCTCCAAGGGGTCCAAGAGACCCAGTACTTC. The encoded protein is CASSQAPLQGVQETQYF.